These 7 T cell receptor beta chains were all obtained from the same sample, sequenced in a study of CD8 T cells in Susac syndrome. RNA, at about 0.45 to 1 ug, was reverse transcribed with random hexamers. TCRdb re-analysed the immunoSEQ multiplex PCR reads in MiXCR, keeping a single row per CDR3 protein. The sample shows around 180,000 distinct CDR3 sequences, roughly 94% of them seen only once. Sequencing used CD4+ T cells from PBMCs. These receptors were taken from a human donor with Susac syndrome.

This clonotype occurred once. V gene TRBV5-1 combines with J gene TRBJ1-1; D might be TRBD1 (6 bases). This CDR3 has 15 residues. The V gene lost 4 bases and the J gene lost 0 bases, with 13 bases spanning the gap. CDR1 SGHRS and CDR2 YFSETQ come from the germline V gene. The CDR3 reads CASSQRTDMNTEAFF. The CDR3 DNA reads as TGCGCCAGCAGCCAACGGACAGACATGAACACTGAAGCTTTCTTT.

In this sample, this clonotype turned up once. J is TRBJ2-1 and V is TRBV4-1; D may be TRBD1 or TRBD2 (6 bases each). The ends were cut back, 4 bases at V and 4 bases at J, with 14 bases in the middle. In germline, CDR1 is MGHRA, CDR2 YSYEKL. The CDR3 spans 15 residues. The CDR3 bases are TGCGCCAGCAGCCCCGGGGGCCCTCGGTACAATGAGCAGTTCTTC. This codes for CASSPGGPRYNEQFF.

CDR3 DNA sequence: TGTGCCAGCAGCCAAGATATGAGGGCCGAGCAGTACTTC. Its translation: CASSQDMRAEQYF. This chain links TRBV3-1 with TRBJ2-7; weak D call: TRBD2 (5 bases). The CDR3 runs to 13 residues. The ends were cut back, 0 bases at V and 6 bases at J, with 9 bases in the middle. The V gene's germline CDR1 is LGHDT and CDR2 YNNKEL (reference sequence).

The chain is built from TRBV29-1 and TRBJ2-7, with TRBD1 matching 8 bases. In germline, CDR1 is SQVTM, CDR2 ANQGSEA. V was pared by 6 bases and J by 5 bases, with 6 bases of the junction left unmatched. This CDR3 has 12 residues. The CDR3 nucleotides read TGCAGCGTCGAGCAGGGGGCCCACGAGCAGTACTTC. Protein sequence: CSVEQGAHEQYF.

Remarks on this clonotype: Relative to the germline gene, one junction end is altered; a read error may explain this. The V call is TRBV29-1, the J call TRBJ1-1; D gene uncertain. The length of the CDR3 is 13 residues. Germline V gene sequence: CDR1 SQVTM, CDR2 ANQGSEA. CDR3 region: CSVVRVLKTEAFF. Written as DNA, the CDR3 is TGCAGCGTTGTAAGGGTCCTGAAGACTGAAGCTTTCTTT. Together with reference TRBV29-1 and TRBJ1-1, the CDR3 gives the full variable domain: SAVISQKPSRDICQRGTSLTIQCQVDSQVTMMFWYRQQPGQSLTLIATANQGSEATYESGFVIDKFPISRPNLTFSTLTVSNMSPEDSSIYLCSVVRVLKTEAFFGQGTRLTVV.

The table lists this clonotype with a few counts. This chain connects TRBV5-6 to TRBJ2-7, with D perhaps TRBD2 (6 bases). Trimming removed 2 bases at V and 7 bases at J, with 13 bases between. The CDR3 has 13 amino acids. Germline CDR1 reads SGHDT; CDR2 reads YYEEEE. Written as DNA, the CDR3 is TGTGCCAGCAGCTTTGGGGGGATGGTAGAGCAGTACTTC. This gives the protein CASSFGGMVEQYF.

The chain joins TRBV4-3 to TRBJ2-1; 8 nucleotides align to TRBD2. The CDR3 has 18 amino acids. The V gene end was trimmed by 3 bases and the J gene end by 1 base; junction bases not matched to a gene: 11. CDR1 LGHNA and CDR2 YSLEER come from the germline V gene. CDR3 bases: TGCGCCAGCAGCCAGGGACTGGCGGGGGGCATGTCCTACAATGAGCAGTTCTTC. It yields the protein CASSQGLAGGMSYNEQFF.